This T cell receptor beta chain is from a study of T-cell memory formation after mild COVID-19. Notes on the study in general: What remained unconfirmed was the SARS-CoV-2 specificity of second-wave clones peaking on day 37. Clones which contracted sat mainly in CM and EM if CD4+, and in EMRA if CD8+.

cDNA libraries for TCR alpha and TCR beta, carrying sample barcodes and UMIs, came from 5'RACE with constant-segment primers. Using its own MiXCR run on the 5' RACE reads, TCRdb lists one record per CDR3 protein. Counted here are approximately 430,000 distinct CDR3 sequences, around 22% occurring once; the ten biggest clones make up about an eighth. Germline V gives CDR1 MNHEY, CDR2 SVGEGT. Losses at the gene ends were 7 bases for V and 4 bases for J; bases not matched to a gene: 10. The CDR3 runs 15 residues. Points on this clonotype: Its antigen is undetermined.

The receptor comes from an adult woman who had mild COVID-19 (a few samples of this study predate the infection). Cell type and time point are not known. This chain joins TRBV6-2 or TRBV6-3 and TRBJ2-1; 7 positions agree with TRBD2. Sample: PBMCs or a T cell subset sorted from them (not recorded which). CDR3 loop: CASIEPGLSYNEQFF. CDR3 nucleotides: TGTGCCAGCATTGAACCGGGACTATCGTACAATGAGCAGTTCTTC.